The TCR beta chain under discussion was sequenced for a study of shared T cell receptors in the human thymus. The repertoire was sequenced with immunoSEQ multiplex PCR; TCRdb's copy has only in-frame clones and lacks some. Seen here are fewer than 700,000 clones, around 89% observed once, and the top ten hold 0.008% to 0.011%. Regarding this clone: A junction end diverges from the germline sequence, so it may reflect a read error.

Germline loops: CDR1 ENHRY, CDR2 SYGVKD. This CDR3 contains 12 residues. These data were likewise used in another study, on human thymus T cells.

V gene TRBV10-3 combines with J gene TRBJ1-1; D is uncertain. This clonotype was sampled from a boy in the first two years of life with a congenital heart defect. Sequencing input: thymocytes. The CDR3 loop reads CARPIRGRVACF. Here the CDR3 DNA reads TGTGCCCGCCCAATACGAGGGAGGGTTGCCTGCTTT.